This note documents a single T cell receptor (beta chain) sequence. Its target is not known. As to treatment: oral pan-JAK inhibitor, 5-10 mg twice daily. The source of the sample is a study of CD8+ T cells in alopecia areata. Overall study: Scoring treated patients' severity relied on the percentage of scalp area affected.

This CDR3 comprises 15 residues. V gave up 4 bases and J gave up 1 base, with 11 bases separating them. The germline gives CDR1 SGDLS, CDR2 YYNGEE. Extraction and reverse transcription of RNA yielded cDNA as the sequencing template. Repertoires were generated with immunoSEQ multiplex PCR, while TCRdb's copy carries only in-frame clones and drops some. The sample lists about 250,000 clones, about 62% seen once, with 0.9% to 0.95% in the top ten. Study-wide points: The study found tofacitinib significantly decreased scalp clonality and expanded CD8+ clones among the top 100.

The clonotype comes from a human donor with alopecia areata. The sequences come from CD4+ T cells sorted from blood, collected at approximately week 51, from a patient treated with tofacitinib. V and J are TRBV9 and TRBJ2-2; D gene unclear. CDR3 loop: CASSPWPLNTGELFF. For the CDR3, the DNA is TGTGCCAGCAGCCCGTGGCCCCTGAACACCGGGGAGCTGTTTTTT.